The 29 T cell receptor beta chains in this list originate from one sample, sequenced in a study of STAT3 mutations in large granular lymphocyte leukemia. The study's findings and limits: Every T-LGLL patient had at least one immunodominant TCRbeta clonotype.

Profiled with immunoSEQ multiplex PCR; TCRdb holds only in-frame clones, not every one. The table lists over 25,000 clones, around three quarters of them singletons. Their antigen targets remain unknown. Sequencing input: peripheral blood mononuclear cells. The receptors were sampled from a woman aged 45-60 years with T-cell large granular lymphocyte leukemia. Some clones in this sample may be carry-over from other donors' samples.

The genes are TRBV6-4 and TRBJ2-6; either TRBD1 or TRBD2 may supply D (6 bases each). With 0 bases removed from V and 2 bases from J, the gap between germline ends came to 8 bases. The CDR3 covers 16 residues. CDR1 and CDR2 (germline): MRHNA, SNTAGT. The CDR3 sequence is CASSDSGGAGANVLTF. CDR3 DNA: TGTGCCAGCAGTGACTCGGGGGGCGCTGGGGCCAACGTCCTGACTTTC.

The chain is built from TRBV6-5 and TRBJ2-7; tentative D call: TRBD1 (6 bases). CDR3 length: 16 amino acids. Germline lookup yields CDR1 MNHEY and CDR2 SVGAGI. The V and J ends lost 0 bases and 0 bases respectively, with 12 bases between them. The CDR3 DNA sequence: TGTGCCAGCAGTTACTCGCAGGGGAAGGTCTCCTACGAGCAGTACTTC. This encodes CASSYSQGKVSYEQYF.

The J gene is TRBJ2-7, the V gene TRBV19; TRBD1 matches at 11 bases. This CDR3 is built from 14 residues. V lost 6 bases and J lost 2; bases outside the gene matches: 3. Germline V gives CDR1 LNHDA, CDR2 SQIVND (reference sequence). CDR3 amino acids: CASRPGQGAYEQYF. In DNA form, the CDR3 reads TGTGCCAGTAGGCCGGGACAGGGGGCCTACGAGCAGTACTTC.

The V gene is TRBV28, the J gene TRBJ2-7; 7 nucleotides align to TRBD2. Germline lookup yields CDR1 MDHEN and CDR2 SYDVKM. This CDR3 is built from 14 residues. V gave up 5 bases and J gave up 4 bases; unmatched junction bases: 8. The CDR3 sequence is CASSRPGGGYEQYF. CDR3 nucleotide sequence: TGTGCCAGCAGTCGCCCGGGAGGAGGATACGAGCAGTACTTC.

The chain recombines TRBV5-4 with TRBJ2-2; 10 nucleotides align to TRBD2. CDR1 is SGHNT, CDR2 YYREEE, per germline (reference sequence). The ends lost 5 bases at V and 3 bases at J; junction bases unmatched: 7. This CDR3 comprises 16 residues. CDR3: CASSKIAGGDTGELFF. The CDR3 nucleotides read TGTGCCAGCAGTAAGATAGCGGGAGGTGACACCGGGGAGCTGTTTTTT. Full variable domain (missing parts from reference TRBV5-4 and TRBJ2-2): ETGVTQSPTHLIKTRGQQVTLRCSSQSGHNTVSWYQQALGQGPQFIFQYYREEENGRGNFPPRFSGLQFPNYSSELNVNALELDDSALYLCASSKIAGGDTGELFFGEGSRLTVL.

CDR3 DNA sequence: TGCAGCGTCCGGGCCTCTGGAAACACCATATATTTT. Translating gives CSVRASGNTIYF. The gene calls are TRBV29-1 and TRBJ1-3; D not certain. This CDR3 region has 12 residues. The V end was cut by 6 bases, the J end by 0 bases, with 6 bases between. The germline gives CDR1 SQVTM, CDR2 ANQGSEA.

The chain combines TRBV2 with TRBJ1-1; D possibly corresponds to TRBD1 (5 bases). Germline V gene sequence: CDR1 SNHLY, CDR2 FYNNEI. CDR3 size: 14 residues. Between the trimmed V and J ends, which lost 6 bases and 0 bases, there was a span of 11 bases. The CDR3 nucleotides are TGTGCCAGCAGAGCAGACAGCATGAACACTGAAGCTTTCTTT. Translated: CASRADSMNTEAFF. Combining the CDR3 with reference TRBV2 and TRBJ1-1 gives the whole variable domain EPEVTQTPSHQVTQMGQEVILRCVPISNHLYFYWYRQILGQKVEFLVSFYNNEISEKSEIFDDQFSVERPDGSNFTLKIRSTKLEDSAMYFCASRADSMNTEAFFGQGTRLTVV.

This chain uses TRBV6-6 with TRBJ1-5, with 8 bases aligning to TRBD1. Trimming removed 4 bases from V and 4 bases from J; junction bases left unmatched: 6. The germline V gene has CDR1 MNHNY and CDR2 SVGAGI (reference sequence). The CDR3 covers 15 residues. CDR3 DNA: TGTGCCAGCAGTTTGACAGGGGAACGAAATCAGCCCCAGCATTTT. It translates to CASSLTGERNQPQHF.

The chain is built from TRBV28 and TRBJ1-2; 8 nucleotides match TRBD1. The CDR3 length is 15 residues. Looked up from germline, CDR1 is MDHEN and CDR2 is SYDVKM. J lost 11 bases, V lost 4 bases, and 15 bases had no gene match. The CDR3 reads CASSSPTLDRGPYTF. Written as DNA, the CDR3 is TGTGCCAGCAGTTCCCCTACCCTAGACAGGGGTCCGTACACCTTC.

This clone has a handful of counts. The chain carries TRBV5-4 and TRBJ2-7, with a possible D match to TRBD2 (6 bases). This CDR3 contains 13 residues. Germline assignment: CDR1 SGHNT and CDR2 YYREEE (reference sequence). The ends were cut back, 9 bases at V and 3 bases at J, with 16 bases in the middle. Here the CDR3 DNA reads TGTGCCACCATGAGTAGCGGAGTCTACGAGCAGTACTTC. Amino acid sequence: CATMSSGVYEQYF.

This chain links TRBV28 with TRBJ2-5; D uncertain. The germline V and J ends were trimmed by 6 bases and 7 bases, with 15 bases remaining between them. Germline V gives CDR1 MDHEN, CDR2 SYDVKM. CDR3 size: 13 residues. The CDR3 DNA reads TGTGCCAGCAGGCCCACCCTAATCGTGACCCAGTACTTC. This encodes CASRPTLIVTQYF.

This clone was observed a few times. The CDR3 here is CASSLGQGGTGELFF. In DNA, the CDR3 is TGTGCCAGCAGCTTAGGACAGGGAGGAACCGGGGAGCTGTTTTTT. The chain employs TRBV7-2 and TRBJ2-2; tentatively, D is TRBD1 (7 bases). V was shortened by 1 base and J by 5 bases, with 11 bases between the two germline ends. The V gene's germline CDR1 is SGHTA and CDR2 FQGNSA. The CDR3 length is 15 residues.

This rearrangement joins TRBV5-6 to TRBJ1-2, with TRBD1 identical over 7 bases. CDR1 SGHDT and CDR2 YYEEEE come from the germline V gene. The CDR3 loop spans 12 amino acids. V lost 4 bases, J lost 8 bases, and 5 bases stayed unmatched. The CDR3 coding sequence is TGTGCCAGCAGCGACAGGGATTGGGGCTACACCTTC. This gives the protein CASSDRDWGYTF. Full variable domain (missing parts from reference TRBV5-6 and TRBJ1-2): DAGVTQSPTHLIKTRGQQVTLRCSPKSGHDTVSWYQQALGQGPQFIFQYYEEEERQRGNFPDRFSGHQFPNYSSELNVNALLLGDSALYLCASSDRDWGYTFGSGTRLTVV.

In DNA form, the CDR3 reads TGTGCCAGCAGTCGGTCGACAGGACGGGGTGCTGAAGCTTTCTTT. Translating it yields CASSRSTGRGAEAFF. The gene calls are TRBV7-9 and TRBJ1-1; a possible D gene is TRBD1 (6 bases). Germline-derived CDR1 and CDR2 are SEHNR and FQNEAQ (reference sequence). V gave up 6 bases and J gave up 6 bases, with 20 bases separating them. CDR3 size: 15 residues.

The chain combines TRBV5-6 with TRBJ1-1, with TRBD1 matching over 7 bases. Germline lookup yields CDR1 SGHDT and CDR2 YYEEEE. V lost 3 bases and J lost 0; bases outside the gene matches: 11. The CDR3 is 17 residues long. This CDR3 is CASSSLRQGEMNTEAFF. The CDR3, as DNA: TGTGCCAGCAGCTCACTGAGACAGGGAGAAATGAACACTGAAGCTTTCTTT.

The V and J genes are TRBV29-1 and TRBJ2-7, with TRBD2 matching over 9 bases. CDR1 and CDR2 from the germline V gene are SQVTM and ANQGSEA. This CDR3 has 14 amino acids. V lost 4 bases to trimming and J lost 4 bases; unmatched junction nucleotides: 8. CDR3 DNA sequence: TGCAGCGTTGTCGGGCGGGAGGGCTGGTACGAGCAGTACTTC. As protein: CSVVGREGWYEQYF.

This chain uses TRBV9 with TRBJ2-3; 10 bases line up with TRBD2. The J segment lost 6 bases and the V segment lost 2 bases, leaving 9 bases of the junction unmatched. This CDR3 spans 16 amino acids. Germline V gene sequence: CDR1 SGDLS, CDR2 YYNGEE. CDR3 sequence: CASSVGSGRGGDTQYF. The CDR3 DNA reads TGTGCCAGCAGCGTGGGCAGCGGGAGGGGAGGTGATACGCAGTATTTT. The variable domain in full, completed from reference TRBV9 and TRBJ2-3, reads DSGVTQTPKHLITATGQRVTLRCSPRSGDLSVYWYQQSLDQGLQFLIQYYNGEERAKGNILERFSAQQFPDLHSELNLSSLELGDSALYFCASSVGSGRGGDTQYFGPGTRLTVL.

The V call is TRBV11-2, the J call TRBJ2-1; D call uncertain. The CDR3 is made up of 12 amino acids. V was shortened by 5 bases and J by 4 bases, with 6 bases between the two germline ends. Germline values: CDR1 SGHAT, CDR2 FQNNGV. This CDR3 is CASSAPYNEQFF. Written as DNA, the CDR3 is TGTGCCAGCAGCGCGCCTTACAATGAGCAGTTCTTC.

This rearrangement joins TRBV5-1 to TRBJ2-3, with 8 bases fitting TRBD1. CDR3 length equals 14 residues. Germline assignment: CDR1 SGHRS and CDR2 YFSETQ. J gave up 4 bases and V 4 bases, and 5 bases lay outside the gene matches. The CDR3 protein is CASSGDRLSDTQYF. DNA of the CDR3: TGCGCCAGCAGCGGGGACAGGTTATCAGATACGCAGTATTTT.

The CDR3 region has the DNA TGTGCCAGCAATACGGGTGCTGGAAACACCATATATTTT. It yields the protein CASNTGAGNTIYF. The V and J genes are TRBV5-6 and TRBJ1-3; no clear D. V was trimmed by 6 bases and J by 2 bases, leaving 9 bases between them. The CDR3 sequence is 13 residues long. Germline assignment: CDR1 SGHDT and CDR2 YYEEEE.

The chain employs TRBV6-1 and TRBJ2-5; D is perhaps TRBD1 (6 bases). V was cut by 3 bases and J by 2 bases, with 10 bases left in between. The CDR3 covers 14 residues. Germline values: CDR1 MNHNS, CDR2 SASEGT. CDR3 loop: CASSDPDRQETQYF. The CDR3 nucleotides are TGTGCCAGCAGTGATCCCGACAGGCAAGAGACCCAGTACTTC.

This sequence joins TRBV5-1 and TRBJ1-5; D is possibly TRBD1 (6 bases). Looked up from germline, CDR1 is SGHRS and CDR2 is YFSETQ. The CDR3 length is 12 residues. Trimming pared 3 bases from V and 6 bases from J, leaving 7 bases between. This CDR3 reads CASSSRGQPQHF. The CDR3 DNA is TGCGCCAGCAGCTCCAGGGGTCAGCCCCAGCATTTT.

The genes are TRBV5-1 and TRBJ2-3; D is possibly TRBD2 (6 bases). The CDR3 totals 16 residues. The V gene lost 3 bases and the J gene lost 2 bases, with 16 bases spanning the gap. From germline, CDR1 is SGHRS and CDR2 YFSETQ. This chain's CDR3 is CASSWDPTGDTDTQYF. CDR3 bases: TGCGCCAGCAGCTGGGATCCTACGGGAGACACAGATACGCAGTATTTT.

V and J are TRBV30 and TRBJ1-5, with D possibly TRBD1 on 6 matching bases. The V gene lost 1 base and the J gene lost 7 bases, with 11 bases spanning the gap. The germline gives CDR1 GTSNPN, CDR2 SVGIG (reference sequence). CDR3 length equals 13 residues. CDR3 residues: CAWSGGGRQPQHF. The CDR3 coding sequence is TGTGCCTGGAGTGGAGGGGGTAGACAGCCCCAGCATTTT. The variable domain in full, with the rest retrieved from reference TRBV30 and TRBJ1-5, is SQTIHQWPATLVQPVGSPLSLECTVEGTSNPNLYWYRQAAGRGLQLLFYSVGIGQISSEVPQNLSASRPQDRQFILSSKKLLLSDSGFYLCAWSGGGRQPQHFGDGTRLSIL.

The chain recombines TRBV6-5 with TRBJ2-1; 11 nucleotides line up with TRBD1. Per germline, CDR1 MNHEY and CDR2 SVGAGI. The CDR3 is made up of 15 amino acids. J gave up 2 bases and V 6 bases, and 3 bases lay outside the gene matches. CDR3: CASRKDRGPYNEQFF. CDR3 nucleotides: TGTGCCAGCAGGAAGGACAGGGGGCCCTACAATGAGCAGTTCTTC.

A few counts support this clone. The genes are TRBV4-2 and TRBJ2-1; 14 bases agree with TRBD2. From germline, CDR1 is LGHNA and CDR2 YNFKEQ. This CDR3 region has 15 residues. The junction had 3 bases not matched to a gene; V was cut back by 3 bases and J by 8 bases. The CDR3 DNA reads TGTGCCAGCAGCCATCGGACTAGCGGGAGGTATGAGCAGTTCTTC. Translation gives CASSHRTSGRYEQFF.

The rearrangement uses TRBV5-1 and TRBJ1-4; 8 bases are shared with TRBD1. Germline V lookup: CDR1 SGHRS, CDR2 YFSETQ. There are 16 residues in the CDR3. Losses at the gene ends were 2 bases for V and 5 bases for J; bases not matched to a gene: 8. CDR3 sequence reads: CASSLPAGTGNEKLFF. In DNA, the CDR3 is TGCGCCAGCAGCTTACCCGCCGGGACAGGAAATGAAAAACTGTTTTTT.

The CDR3 reads CASSLRGAGETQYF. CDR3 coding DNA: TGTGCCAGCAGCTTACGGGGGGCAGGAGAGACCCAGTACTTC. This chain connects TRBV7-9 to TRBJ2-5, with D possibly being TRBD2 (7 bases). Per the germline V gene, CDR1 is SEHNR and CDR2 is FQNEAQ (reference sequence). Trimming pared 2 bases from V and 4 bases from J, leaving 11 bases between. This CDR3 is built from 14 residues.

The chain combines TRBV6-5 with TRBJ2-1, with TRBD1 matching over 9 bases. Trimming removed 5 bases from V and 7 bases from J; junction bases left unmatched: 9. CDR1 MNHEY and CDR2 SVGAGI come from the germline V gene. CDR3 length: 15 amino acids. This CDR3 reads CASSPSGQGRNEQFF. The CDR3 bases are TGTGCCAGCAGTCCCTCGGGACAGGGTAGGAATGAGCAGTTCTTC.